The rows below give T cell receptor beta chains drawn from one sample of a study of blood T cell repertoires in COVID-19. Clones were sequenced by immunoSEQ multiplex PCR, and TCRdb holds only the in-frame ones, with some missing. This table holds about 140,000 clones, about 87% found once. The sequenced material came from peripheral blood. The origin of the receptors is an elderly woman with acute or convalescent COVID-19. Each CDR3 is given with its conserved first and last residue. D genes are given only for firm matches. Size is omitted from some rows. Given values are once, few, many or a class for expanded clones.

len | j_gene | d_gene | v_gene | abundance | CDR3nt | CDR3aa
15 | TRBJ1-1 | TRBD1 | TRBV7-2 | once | TGTGCCAGCAGTCAGGACAGGGTTGGGAACACTGAAGCTTTCTTT | CASSQDRVGNTEAFF
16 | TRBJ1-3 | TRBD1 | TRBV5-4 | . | TGTGCCAGCAGCTTGGACAGGGGGTATTCCGGAAACACCATATATTTT | CASSLDRGYSGNTIYF
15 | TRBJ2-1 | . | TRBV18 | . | TGTGCCAGCTCATCCGACTCTCCGACCCTCAATGAGCAGTTCTTC | CASSSDSPTLNEQFF
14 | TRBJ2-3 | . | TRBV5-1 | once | TGCGCCAGCAGCTTGGTCGGGAACACAGATACGCAGTATTTT | CASSLVGNTDTQYF
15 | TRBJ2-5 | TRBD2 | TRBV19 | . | TGTGCCAGTAGTTTTAGCGGGGGGGCCGGAGAGACCCAGTACTTC | CASSFSGGAGETQYF
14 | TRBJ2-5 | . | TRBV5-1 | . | TGCGCCAGCAACCTCGGGACTCAGCCGGAGACCCAGTACTTC | CASNLGTQPETQYF
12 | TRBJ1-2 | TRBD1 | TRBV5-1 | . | TGCGCCAGCAGCGACAGGGGGCATGGCTACACCTTC | CASSDRGHGYTF
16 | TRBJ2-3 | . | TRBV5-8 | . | TGTGCCAGCAGCCCTAAGAGGATATCTAGCACAGATACGCAGTATTTT | CASSPKRISSTDTQYF
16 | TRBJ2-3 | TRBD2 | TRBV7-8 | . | TGTGCCAGCAGCGAAGCGGGGGGCCTAGTCACAGATACGCAGTATTTT | CASSEAGGLVTDTQYF
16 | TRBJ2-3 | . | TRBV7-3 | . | TGTGCCAGCAGCTCACAGGGCCGGGGCAGCACAGATACGCAGTATTTT | CASSSQGRGSTDTQYF
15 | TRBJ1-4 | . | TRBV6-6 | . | TGTGCCAGCAGTAGTCCCCGGGACTCGAATGAAAAACTGTTTTTT | CASSSPRDSNEKLFF
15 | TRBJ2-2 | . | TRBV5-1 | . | TGCGCCAGCAGCCCATTCAGGGCGAACACCGGGGAGCTGTTTTTT | CASSPFRANTGELFF
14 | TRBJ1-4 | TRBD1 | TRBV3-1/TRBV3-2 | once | TGTGCCAGCAGCGCGACAGGGGCCAGAGGCGTACTGTTTTTT | CASSATGARGVLFF
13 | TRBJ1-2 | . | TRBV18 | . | TGTGCCAGCTCACCAGGGGCCAACTATGGCTACACCTTC | CASSPGANYGYTF
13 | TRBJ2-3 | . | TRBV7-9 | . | TGTGCCAGCAGCTGGCAGGGTGCAGATACGCAGTATTTT | CASSWQGADTQYF
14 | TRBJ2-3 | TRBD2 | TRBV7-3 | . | TGTGCCAGCAGCTTAGCGGGGGGCACAGATACGCAGTATTTT | CASSLAGGTDTQYF
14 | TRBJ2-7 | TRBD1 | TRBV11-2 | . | TGTGCCAGCGGCGAGGGACAGGGGATACTCGAGCAGTACTTC | CASGEGQGILEQYF
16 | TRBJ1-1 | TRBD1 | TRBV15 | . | TGTGCCACCAGCAGAGGCCGAACGACAGGGGACGATGAAGCTTTCTTT | CATSRGRTTGDDEAFF
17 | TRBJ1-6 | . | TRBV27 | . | TGTGCCAGCAGTTTATCGTTGGGCAGGGGATATAATTCACCCCTCCACTTT | CASSLSLGRGYNSPLHF
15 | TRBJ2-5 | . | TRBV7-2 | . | TGTGCCAGCAGCTACACCAATCGGGGATCCGAGACCCAGTACTTC | CASSYTNRGSETQYF
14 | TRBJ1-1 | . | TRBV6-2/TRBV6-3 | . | TGTGCCAGCAGTTTATACAGGGTGGGGACTGAAGCTTTCTTT | CASSLYRVGTEAFF
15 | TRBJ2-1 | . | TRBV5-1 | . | TGCGCCAGCAGACAATCTACAGGCTCCTACAATGAGCAGTTCTTC | CASRQSTGSYNEQFF
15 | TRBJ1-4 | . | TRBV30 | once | TGTGCCTGGGATCCACAGGGAATGGCTAATGAAAAACTGTTTTTT | CAWDPQGMANEKLFF
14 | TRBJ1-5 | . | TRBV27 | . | TGTGCCAGCAGTCCGGGGGGGAGCACTCAGCCCCAGCATTTT | CASSPGGSTQPQHF
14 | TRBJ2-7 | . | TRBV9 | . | TGTGCCAGCAGCCTGGGGCCAGCTCCCTACGAGCAGTACTTC | CASSLGPAPYEQYF
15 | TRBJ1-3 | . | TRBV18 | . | TGTGCCAGCTCACCTACTTCTCTCTCTGGAAACACCATATATTTT | CASSPTSLSGNTIYF
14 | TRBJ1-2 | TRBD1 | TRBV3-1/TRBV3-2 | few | TGTGCCAGCAGCCACCCGGGACAGGAATATGGCTACACCTTC | CASSHPGQEYGYTF
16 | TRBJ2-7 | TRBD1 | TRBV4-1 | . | TGCGCCAGCAGCCAAGGGCGGGGACAGGGGTTCTTAGAGCAGTACTTC | CASSQGRGQGFLEQYF
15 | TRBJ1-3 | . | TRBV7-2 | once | TGTGCCAGCAGTCTTCTAGGCGGCACTGGAAACACCATATATTTT | CASSLLGGTGNTIYF
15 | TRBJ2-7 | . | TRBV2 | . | TGTGCCAGCAGTGGTCGGGCGGGGGACAAATACGAGCAGTACTTC | CASSGRAGDKYEQYF
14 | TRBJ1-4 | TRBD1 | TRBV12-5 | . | TGTGCTAGTGGGCTGGGACAGTTAGGGGAAAAACTGTTTTTT | CASGLGQLGEKLFF
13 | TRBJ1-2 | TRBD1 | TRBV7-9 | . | TGTGCCAGCAGCCGAACCGGACAGGGCGGCTACACCTTC | CASSRTGQGGYTF
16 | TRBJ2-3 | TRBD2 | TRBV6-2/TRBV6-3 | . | TGTGCCAGCAGCCGCCACACTAGCGGGGGGATAGGTACGCAGTATTTT | CASSRHTSGGIGTQYF
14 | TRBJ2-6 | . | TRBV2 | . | TGTGCCAGCCTTCCGGGCTCTGGGGCCAACGTCCTGACTTTC | CASLPGSGANVLTF
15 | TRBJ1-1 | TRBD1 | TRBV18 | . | TGTGCCAGCTCACAAATGGACAGGGTTATCATTGAAGCTTTCTTT | CASSQMDRVIIEAFF
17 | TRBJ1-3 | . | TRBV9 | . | TGTGCCAGCAGCAGAGGACAGTTCCGCTACTCTGGAAACACCATATATTTT | CASSRGQFRYSGNTIYF
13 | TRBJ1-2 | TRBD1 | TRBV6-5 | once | TGTGCCAGCAGTTACCGGAGGGGGCAAAGCTACACCTTC | CASSYRRGQSYTF
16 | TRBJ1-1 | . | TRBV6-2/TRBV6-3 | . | TGTGCCAGCAGTTACCCCCCTTCCAGGGTAAGCACTGAAGCTTTCTTT | CASSYPPSRVSTEAFF
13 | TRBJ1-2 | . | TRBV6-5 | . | TGTGCCAGCACTACGACTCCCCACTATGGCTACACCTTC | CASTTTPHYGYTF
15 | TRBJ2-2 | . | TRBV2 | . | TGTGCCAGCAGGGGAGCCAGGAGGGCTACCGGGGAGCTGTTTTTT | CASRGARRATGELFF